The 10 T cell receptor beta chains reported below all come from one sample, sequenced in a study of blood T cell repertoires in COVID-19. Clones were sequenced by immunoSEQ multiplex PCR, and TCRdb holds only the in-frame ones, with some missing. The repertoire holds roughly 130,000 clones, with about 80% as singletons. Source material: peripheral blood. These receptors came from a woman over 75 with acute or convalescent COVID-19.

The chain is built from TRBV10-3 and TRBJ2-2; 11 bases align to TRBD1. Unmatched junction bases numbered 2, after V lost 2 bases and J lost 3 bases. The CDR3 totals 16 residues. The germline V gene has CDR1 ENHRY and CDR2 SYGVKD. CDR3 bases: TGTGCCATCAGTGAGGGACAGGGGGCTCACACCGGGGAGCTGTTTTTT. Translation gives CAISEGQGAHTGELFF.

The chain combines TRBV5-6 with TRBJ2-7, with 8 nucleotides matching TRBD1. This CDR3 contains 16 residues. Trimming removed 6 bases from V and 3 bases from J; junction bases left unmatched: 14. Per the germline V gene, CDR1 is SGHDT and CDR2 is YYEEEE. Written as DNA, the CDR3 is TGTGCCAGCACCGCACCCGGGAGACAGGGGATCTACGAGCAGTACTTC. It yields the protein CASTAPGRQGIYEQYF.

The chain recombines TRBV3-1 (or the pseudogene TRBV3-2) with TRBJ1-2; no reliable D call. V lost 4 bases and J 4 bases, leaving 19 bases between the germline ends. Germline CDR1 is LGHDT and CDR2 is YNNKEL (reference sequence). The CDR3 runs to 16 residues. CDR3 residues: CASSLEVGQSSYGYTF. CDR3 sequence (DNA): TGTGCCAGCAGCCTTGAGGTCGGCCAGTCGAGCTATGGCTACACCTTC.

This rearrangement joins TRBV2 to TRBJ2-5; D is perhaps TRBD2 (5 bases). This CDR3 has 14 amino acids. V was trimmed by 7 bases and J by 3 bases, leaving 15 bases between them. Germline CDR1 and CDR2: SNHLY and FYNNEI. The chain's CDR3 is CASKSTAAEETQYF. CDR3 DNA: TGTGCCAGCAAATCAACGGCAGCGGAAGAGACCCAGTACTTC.

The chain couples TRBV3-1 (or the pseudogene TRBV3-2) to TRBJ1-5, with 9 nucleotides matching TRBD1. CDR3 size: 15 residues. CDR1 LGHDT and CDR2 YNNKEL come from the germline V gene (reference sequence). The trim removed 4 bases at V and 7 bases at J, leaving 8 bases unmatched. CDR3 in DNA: TGTGCCAGCAGCCGGGGACAGGGCGTTGGGCAGCCCCAGCATTTT. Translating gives CASSRGQGVGQPQHF.

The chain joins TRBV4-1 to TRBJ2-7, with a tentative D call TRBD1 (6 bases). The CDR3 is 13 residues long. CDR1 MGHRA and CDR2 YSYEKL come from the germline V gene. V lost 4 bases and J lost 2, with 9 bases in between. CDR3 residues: CASSPTGPYEQYF. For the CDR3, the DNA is TGCGCCAGCAGCCCCACAGGGCCCTACGAGCAGTACTTC.

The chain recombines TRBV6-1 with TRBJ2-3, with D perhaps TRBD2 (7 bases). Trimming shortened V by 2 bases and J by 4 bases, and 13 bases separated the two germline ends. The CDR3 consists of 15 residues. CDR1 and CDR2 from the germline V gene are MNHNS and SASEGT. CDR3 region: CASSEFVGGPDTQYF. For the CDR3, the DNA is TGTGCCAGCAGTGAATTCGTGGGGGGGCCAGATACGCAGTATTTT.

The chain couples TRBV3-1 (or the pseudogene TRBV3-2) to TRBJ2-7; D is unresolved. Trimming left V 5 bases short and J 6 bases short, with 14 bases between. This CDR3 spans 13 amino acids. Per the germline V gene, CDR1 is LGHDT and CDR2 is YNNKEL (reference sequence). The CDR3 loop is CASSSRPSGEQYF. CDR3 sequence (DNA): TGTGCCAGCAGCTCTCGTCCTTCAGGCGAGCAGTACTTC.

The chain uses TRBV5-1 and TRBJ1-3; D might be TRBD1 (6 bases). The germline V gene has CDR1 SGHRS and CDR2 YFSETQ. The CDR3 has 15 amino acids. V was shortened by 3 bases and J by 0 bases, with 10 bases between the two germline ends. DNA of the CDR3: TGCGCCAGCAGCTCCGGACAGAACTCTGGAAACACCATATATTTT. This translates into CASSSGQNSGNTIYF.

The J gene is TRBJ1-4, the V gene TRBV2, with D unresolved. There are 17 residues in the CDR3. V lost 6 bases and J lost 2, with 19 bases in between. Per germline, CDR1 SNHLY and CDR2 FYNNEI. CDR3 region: CASRPDRARRTNEKLFF. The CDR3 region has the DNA TGTGCCAGCAGACCTGATAGGGCCCGGAGGACTAATGAAAAACTGTTTTTT.